These 3 T cell receptor beta chains share one sample of origin, sequenced in a study of T-cell memory formation after mild COVID-19. TCRdb reprocessed the 5' RACE reads via MiXCR and lists one record per CDR3 protein. The sample shows just under 550,000 distinct CDR3 sequences, around 21% of them seen only once. The sequencing sample was made of PBMCs or a T cell subset sorted from them (not recorded which). The source of these receptors is an adult woman who had mild COVID-19 (a few samples of this study predate the infection). Cell type and time point are not known.

The genes are TRBV25-1 and TRBJ1-2; D gene uncertain. The CDR3 contains 14 residues. The V end was cut by 7 bases, the J end by 3 bases, with 15 bases between. CDR1 and CDR2 from the germline V gene are MGHDK and SYGVNS. This CDR3 is CASNEAGGHYGYTF. The DNA for the CDR3 is TGTGCCAGCAATGAGGCCGGAGGGCACTATGGCTACACCTTC.

The chain has TRBV5-4 and TRBJ2-7; possible D gene TRBD2, 5 bases. CDR1 is SGHNT and CDR2 is YYREEE in the germline V gene (reference sequence). The CDR3 is 13 residues long. V lost 4 bases and J lost 3, with 11 bases in between. CDR3 in DNA: TGTGCCAGCAGCGGAGGAGAGTTCTACGAGCAGTACTTC. It encodes CASSGGEFYEQYF.

The V call is TRBV4-3, the J call TRBJ1-5; D is uncertain. V lost 0 bases to trimming and J lost 2 bases, with 8 bases between them. CDR1 is LGHNA and CDR2 is YSLEER in the germline V gene. This CDR3 is built from 15 residues. In nucleotides, the CDR3 is TGCGCCAGCAGCCAAGATTTTATGGGCAATCAGCCCCAGCATTTT. Amino acids: CASSQDFMGNQPQHF.